This T cell receptor (beta chain) was sequenced in a study of Ad26.COV2.S vaccination and SARS-CoV-2 variants. Overall study: Dosing was one shot or two shots 56 days apart. Study-level results: Spike-specific responses of CD8+ and CD4+ T cells were reported to display substantial breadth after vaccination.

The V gene's germline CDR1 is MNHEY and CDR2 SMNVEV (reference sequence). Trimming took off 3 bases at V and 6 bases at J, with 9 bases between the two ends. The CDR3 loop spans 13 amino acids. Libraries were prepared by immunoSEQ multiplex PCR; TCRdb keeps only in-frame clonotypes and omits some of them. The sample holds 440,000 or so clones, less than 95% seen once. As for treatment: roughly 20 received Ad26.COV2.S at low or high dose, single or two shots; about 5 received placebo; per-sample allocation not given. Sampling was performed 63 days after the first vaccine or placebo injection. Vaccine was an Ad26 vector expressing Wuhan-strain SARS-CoV-2 spike. With respect to this clone: The target antigen is unknown.

This chain links TRBV27 with TRBJ2-1, with D perhaps TRBD1 (6 bases). The clonotype was recovered from a person between 18 and 60 years old who received the Ad26.COV2.S COVID-19 vaccine or a placebo. The sample here was peripheral blood, taken in a trial of Ad26.COV2.S vaccine versus placebo. The CDR3 region is CASSFDRSNEQFF. The CDR3 DNA follows: TGTGCCAGCAGTTTCGACAGGTCCAATGAGCAGTTCTTC.